The 22 T cell receptor beta chains listed next were all sequenced from one sample in a study of T cell responses to AZD1222 COVID-19 vaccine. Some clones are missing from TCRdb's copy, which holds only in-frame ones; the method was immunoSEQ multiplex PCR. Seen here are 97,000 or so clones, approximately 90% observed once, and the top ten hold about 8.1%. The source material was peripheral blood, sampled 28 days after the second AZD1222 dose. These receptors all come from an adult who received the AZD1222 COVID-19 vaccine.

The rearrangement joins TRBV7-2 to TRBJ2-7, with D maybe TRBD1 (6 bases). CDR1 SGHTA and CDR2 FQGNSA come from the germline V gene. Trimming pared 4 bases from V and 8 bases from J, leaving 15 bases between. This CDR3 spans 13 amino acids. The chain's CDR3 is CASSSTRDIKQYF. In DNA form, the CDR3 reads TGTGCCAGCAGCTCGACCCGGGACATAAAGCAGTACTTC. The whole variable domain, remainder taken from reference TRBV7-2 and TRBJ2-7, is GAGVSQSPSNKVTEKGKDVELRCDPISGHTALYWYRQSLGQGLEFLIYFQGNSAPDKSGLPSDRFSAERTGGSVSTLTIQRTQQEDSAVYLCASSSTRDIKQYFGPGTRLTVT.

This chain connects TRBV28 to TRBJ1-1; TRBD1 aligns across 7 bases. V lost 10 bases to trimming and J lost 7 bases; unmatched junction nucleotides: 3. This CDR3 is 10 amino acids long. Germline-derived CDR1 and CDR2 are MDHEN and SYDVKM. The chain's CDR3 is CATYRGEAFF. Here the CDR3 DNA reads TGTGCCACCTACAGGGGTGAAGCTTTCTTT.

The chain combines TRBV2 with TRBJ1-6, with TRBD1 matching over 8 bases. Germline-derived CDR1 and CDR2 are SNHLY and FYNNEI. CDR3 length: 15 residues. V shed 4 bases and J 7 bases; nucleotides not matched to a gene: 6. The DNA for the CDR3 is TGTGCCAGCAGTGTAGTCACAGGGGGAAATTCACCCCTCCACTTT. Encoded protein: CASSVVTGGNSPLHF.

The rearrangement links TRBV4-3 to TRBJ1-1, with D perhaps TRBD1 (6 bases). The CDR3 extends over 15 amino acids. V shed 6 bases and J shed 1 base, with 15 bases lying between them. Per the germline V gene, CDR1 is LGHNA and CDR2 is YSLEER. The chain's CDR3 is CASSRKGVGNTEAFF. DNA for the CDR3: TGCGCCAGCAGTCGCAAGGGGGTCGGGAACACTGAAGCTTTCTTT.

V gene TRBV11-1 combines with J gene TRBJ1-1; weak D call: TRBD1 (5 bases). The CDR3 is 14 amino acids. Germline V gene sequence: CDR1 SGHAT, CDR2 FQDESV (reference sequence). Trimming cost V 4 bases and J 5 bases, with 14 bases left between them. CDR3 sequence: CASSSGTHRTEAFF. The CDR3 nucleotides read TGTGCCAGCAGCTCTGGGACGCATCGGACTGAAGCTTTCTTT.

This chain connects TRBV7-8 to TRBJ2-2, with 7 bases aligning to TRBD1. Germline CDR1 SGHVS, CDR2 FQNEAQ. CDR3 length equals 15 residues. The V gene end was trimmed by 3 bases and the J gene end by 1 base; junction bases not matched to a gene: 2. CDR3 nucleotides: TGTGCCAGCAGCTTGTCAGGGGGGAACACCGGGGAGCTGTTTTTT. Its translation: CASSLSGGNTGELFF.

The chain combines TRBV4-2 with TRBJ2-1; 14 bases agree with TRBD2. J was trimmed by 0 bases and V by 4 bases; bases with no gene match: 8. The CDR3 totals 19 residues. Germline V lookup: CDR1 LGHNA, CDR2 YNFKEQ. The CDR3 DNA sequence: TGTGCCAGCAGCCGTACGACCGGGACTAGCGGGAGCTCCTACAATGAGCAGTTCTTC. Translating it yields CASSRTTGTSGSSYNEQFF.

This chain joins TRBV5-4 and TRBJ2-2; TRBD1 matches 12 bases. From germline, CDR1 is SGHNT and CDR2 YYREEE (reference sequence). V gave up 3 bases and J gave up 6 bases; unmatched junction bases: 15. The CDR3 loop spans 19 amino acids. CDR3 region: CASSWGTGGAIGGPGELFF. CDR3 nucleotides: TGTGCCAGCAGCTGGGGGACAGGGGGCGCGATAGGTGGCCCCGGGGAGCTGTTTTTT.

The genes are TRBV19 and TRBJ2-1; TRBD2 matches 8 bases. CDR1 LNHDA and CDR2 SQIVND come from the germline V gene (reference sequence). CDR3 length: 17 residues. With 5 bases clipped from V and 0 bases from J, the junction kept 9 bases outside the gene matches. The CDR3 bases are TGTGCCAGTAGTCCCCTCGTCGCGGGAGGCTCCTACAATGAGCAGTTCTTC. This codes for CASSPLVAGGSYNEQFF.

The chain employs TRBV3-1 (or the pseudogene TRBV3-2) and TRBJ1-5; possible D gene TRBD1, 5 bases. Germline loops: CDR1 LGHDT, CDR2 YNNKEL (reference sequence). Trimming cost V 4 bases and J 7 bases, with 11 bases left between them. CDR3 size: 13 residues. The CDR3 protein is CASSPPGAQPQHF. DNA of the CDR3: TGTGCCAGCAGCCCTCCTGGGGCCCAGCCCCAGCATTTT.

The chain uses TRBV27 and TRBJ2-3; TRBD2 matches at 8 bases. Trimming took 6 bases from V and 3 from J; bases not matched to a gene: 32. The CDR3 spans 23 residues. The germline V gene has CDR1 MNHEY and CDR2 SMNVEV (reference sequence). The CDR3 sequence is CASRTFYSRPTGGRKPGTDTQYF. CDR3 bases: TGTGCCAGCAGAACATTTTACTCGCGACCCACCGGCGGGAGGAAACCTGGTACAGATACGCAGTATTTT.

This chain links TRBV19 with TRBJ1-2, with no clear D. Germline loops: CDR1 LNHDA, CDR2 SQIVND (reference sequence). V was cut by 8 bases and J by 8 bases, with 21 bases left in between. The CDR3 is 14 residues long. Here the CDR3 reads CASSDGALGSGYTF. The CDR3 nucleotides read TGTGCCAGTTCCGACGGAGCCCTAGGTAGCGGCTACACCTTC.

The chain has TRBV4-3 and TRBJ2-1; 10 bases map to TRBD2. Germline trimming cut 2 bases from V and 4 bases from J; bases unmatched to any gene: 8. Looked up from germline, CDR1 is LGHNA and CDR2 is YSLEER. The CDR3 covers 17 residues. CDR3 protein: CASSQRGLADTYNEQFF. In DNA form, the CDR3 reads TGCGCCAGCAGCCAACGCGGACTAGCGGATACTTACAATGAGCAGTTCTTC.

The chain links TRBV7-2 to TRBJ1-4; 7 bases agree with TRBD1. Germline CDR1 reads SGHTA; CDR2 reads FQGNSA. Unmatched junction bases numbered 11, after V lost 1 base and J lost 12 bases. The CDR3 covers 15 residues. The DNA of the CDR3 is TGTGCCAGCAGCTTAGTATCGGGGACAGCGGGGCAACTGTTTTTT. This translates into CASSLVSGTAGQLFF. Variable domain in full (rest from reference TRBV7-2 and TRBJ1-4): GAGVSQSPSNKVTEKGKDVELRCDPISGHTALYWYRQSLGQGLEFLIYFQGNSAPDKSGLPSDRFSAERTGGSVSTLTIQRTQQEDSAVYLCASSLVSGTAGQLFFGSGTQLSVL.

CDR3 sequence (DNA): TGTGCCAGCAGTCTACAGGGCTATGGCTACACCTTC. This codes for CASSLQGYGYTF. The chain joins TRBV6-4 to TRBJ1-2, with a tentative D call TRBD1 (6 bases). This CDR3 region has 12 residues. Trimming removed 5 bases from V and 4 bases from J, with 8 bases in between. Looked up from germline, CDR1 is MRHNA and CDR2 is SNTAGT.

The chain employs TRBV28 and TRBJ2-1, with D perhaps assigned TRBD1 or TRBD2 (5 bases each). V shed 10 bases and J shed 4 bases, with 23 bases lying between them. Germline assignment: CDR1 MDHEN and CDR2 SYDVKM. This CDR3 contains 16 residues. The DNA of the CDR3 is TGTGCCACCAAACTGAGAGGGTTTAGGGGATACAATGAGCAGTTCTTC. The encoded protein is CATKLRGFRGYNEQFF.

The rearrangement uses TRBV6-1 and TRBJ2-5, with 13 bases fitting TRBD2. Germline trimming cut 2 bases from V and 5 bases from J; bases unmatched to any gene: 2. This CDR3 contains 15 residues. Looked up from germline, CDR1 is MNHNS and CDR2 is SASEGT. Here the CDR3 reads CASSETTSGRETQYF. In nucleotides, the CDR3 is TGTGCCAGCAGTGAAACGACTAGCGGGAGGGAGACCCAGTACTTC.

The chain carries TRBV7-9 and TRBJ2-1; possible D gene TRBD1, 6 bases. CDR1 is SEHNR and CDR2 is FQNEAQ in the germline V gene (reference sequence). CDR3 size: 14 residues. The V gene lost 4 bases and the J gene lost 10 bases, with 17 bases spanning the gap. CDR3 residues: CASSSLTGNREQFF. CDR3 DNA: TGTGCCAGCAGCTCTCTCACAGGGAACAGGGAGCAGTTCTTC.

The chain uses TRBV5-1 and TRBJ2-7, with a tentative D call TRBD2 (8 bases). V lost 4 bases and J lost 3, with 20 bases in between. Looked up from germline, CDR1 is SGHRS and CDR2 is YFSETQ. CDR3 length: 16 residues. CDR3 DNA sequence: TGCGCCAGCAGCCCGGGAGGGACAGTGGGCCTCTACGAGCAGTACTTC. This codes for CASSPGGTVGLYEQYF.

The chain carries TRBV29-1 and TRBJ1-1; 8 nucleotides line up with TRBD1. Looked up from germline, CDR1 is SQVTM and CDR2 is ANQGSEA. There are 14 residues in the CDR3. V shed 3 bases, J shed 1 base, and the junction held 4 bases outside the gene matches. The CDR3 reads CSVDQGAWNTEAFF. The CDR3 nucleotides are TGCAGCGTTGATCAGGGGGCCTGGAACACTGAAGCTTTCTTT.

The J gene is TRBJ1-1, the V gene TRBV29-1; no firm D call. Trimming removed 6 bases at V and 7 bases at J, with 9 bases between. The CDR3 is 10 amino acids. Per germline, CDR1 SQVTM and CDR2 ANQGSEA. The CDR3 region has the DNA TGCAGCGTAGGGTCGGGTGAAGCTTTCTTT. Residues: CSVGSGEAFF.

V is TRBV7-2 and J is TRBJ2-3, with 8 positions matching TRBD2. In germline, CDR1 is SGHTA, CDR2 FQGNSA. V gave up 0 bases and J gave up 5 bases; unmatched junction bases: 4. This CDR3 spans 15 amino acids. The CDR3 sequence is CASSLAVLAGDTQYF. The CDR3, as DNA: TGTGCCAGCAGCTTAGCTGTCCTAGCGGGAGATACGCAGTATTTT.